The next 29 T cell receptor beta chains were all read from a single sample in a study of T-cell memory formation after mild COVID-19. TCRdb independently ran MiXCR on the 5' RACE reads; one entry per CDR3 protein. The repertoire holds just under 150,000 distinct CDR3 sequences, with 15% to 20% as singletons. The sequencing input was PBMCs or a T cell subset sorted from them (not recorded which). The receptors were sampled from an adult woman who had mild COVID-19 (a few samples of this study predate the infection). Cell type and time point are not known.

This clonotype was detected many times. The V call is TRBV18, the J call TRBJ2-1, with D maybe TRBD1 (7 bases). Germline CDR1 and CDR2: KGHSH and LQKENI. The CDR3 has 14 residues. Trimming pared 3 bases from V and 12 bases from J, leaving 18 bases between. The CDR3 protein is CASSPTEGGDRQFF. The DNA of the CDR3 is TGTGCCAGCTCACCCACCGAAGGAGGGGACAGGCAGTTCTTC.

The table lists this clonotype with many counts. The rearrangement joins TRBV6-5 to TRBJ1-6; D is undetermined. The CDR3 loop spans 15 amino acids. Germline assignment: CDR1 MNHEY and CDR2 SVGAGI. Trimming stripped 0 bases from V and 7 bases from J, with 10 bases between. CDR3 region: CASSYSDGLNSPLHF. The CDR3 DNA reads as TGTGCCAGCAGTTACTCGGACGGACTAAATTCACCCCTCCACTTT.

This clonotype appeared once. This chain joins TRBV5-5 and TRBJ2-1; TRBD2 matches at 9 bases. With 1 base clipped from V and 8 bases from J, the junction kept 10 bases outside the gene matches. The CDR3 has 16 residues. Germline CDR1 SGHKS, CDR2 YYEKEE (reference sequence). CDR3 protein: CASSLRLRLAEDEQFF. CDR3 bases: TGTGCCAGCAGCTTGCGTCTAAGACTAGCGGAGGATGAGCAGTTCTTC.

This clonotype appeared a few times. This chain connects TRBV5-1 to TRBJ2-5, with TRBD1 matching 7 bases. Looked up from germline, CDR1 is SGHRS and CDR2 is YFSETQ. The CDR3 is 14 residues long. V was pared by 2 bases and J by 2 bases, with 3 bases of the junction left unmatched. The CDR3 here is CASSLQGLQETQYF. CDR3 DNA: TGCGCCAGCAGCTTACAGGGGTTACAAGAGACCCAGTACTTC. The full variable domain, its missing parts supplied by reference TRBV5-1 and TRBJ2-5, is KAGVTQTPRYLIKTRGQQVTLSCSPISGHRSVSWYQQTPGQGLQFLFEYFSETQRNKGNFPGRFSGRQFSNSRSEMNVSTLELGDSALYLCASSLQGLQETQYFGPGTRLLVL.

The J gene is TRBJ2-5, the V gene TRBV10-3; D might be TRBD1 (6 bases). The CDR3 sequence is 17 residues long. Germline V gene data show CDR1 as ENHRY and CDR2 as SYGVKD. V lost 0 bases, J lost 0 bases, and 14 bases lay in between. Here the CDR3 reads CAISESRGLGYQETQYF. The CDR3 nucleotides are TGTGCCATCAGTGAGTCGAGGGGGTTGGGATACCAAGAGACCCAGTACTTC.

This clonotype turned up a few times. The CDR3 protein is CSARVMNEQFF. DNA for the CDR3: TGCAGTGCTAGAGTAATGAATGAGCAGTTCTTC. The chain joins TRBV20-1 to TRBJ2-1; no reliable D call. V was pared by 1 base and J by 7 bases, with 5 bases between. The V gene's germline CDR1 is DFQATT and CDR2 SNEGSKA (reference sequence). The CDR3 runs to 11 residues.

This clonotype has a handful of counts. V gene TRBV10-3 combines with J gene TRBJ2-6, with D unresolved. Trimming stripped 3 bases from V and 0 bases from J, with 3 bases between. The CDR3 contains 14 residues. Germline CDR1 ENHRY, CDR2 SYGVKD. The DNA for the CDR3 is TGTGCCATCAGTGATCTCTCTGGGGCCAACGTCCTGACTTTC. This gives the protein CAISDLSGANVLTF.

This chain links TRBV5-1 with TRBJ2-2; D possibly corresponds to TRBD2 (5 bases). The CDR3 consists of 16 residues. The ends were cut back, 1 base at V and 6 bases at J, with 16 bases in the middle. Per the germline V gene, CDR1 is SGHRS and CDR2 is YFSETQ. The CDR3 sequence is CASSLSGQAGAGELFF. The DNA of the CDR3 is TGCGCCAGCAGCTTGTCAGGTCAGGCGGGCGCCGGGGAGCTGTTTTTT.

The rearrangement uses TRBV29-1 and TRBJ2-7; D remains ambiguous. The length of the CDR3 is 15 residues. Germline CDR1 and CDR2: SQVTM and ANQGSEA. Deletions cut 0 bases from V and 0 bases from J, with 12 bases between. The CDR3: CSVEDPNGVSYEQYF. CDR3 sequence (DNA): TGCAGCGTTGAAGATCCGAACGGTGTCTCCTACGAGCAGTACTTC.

This clonotype was observed at least ten times. This chain links TRBV10-3 with TRBJ1-1; weak D call: TRBD1 (6 bases). The CDR3 is 14 amino acids. Germline V gene data show CDR1 as ENHRY and CDR2 as SYGVKD. V was pared by 10 bases and J by 1 base, with 16 bases between. The CDR3 DNA sequence: TGTGCCACCTCCCAGCCCAGGGGGAACACTGAAGCTTTCTTT. Amino acid sequence: CATSQPRGNTEAFF.

This clonotype was seen many times. The rearrangement links TRBV7-2 to TRBJ2-3, with 8 positions matching TRBD1. CDR1 is SGHTA, CDR2 FQGNSA, per germline. This CDR3 is built from 14 residues. V lost 3 bases to trimming and J lost 5 bases; unmatched junction nucleotides: 4. CDR3 sequence (DNA): TGTGCCAGCAGCTTGCAGGGGGCTGGAGATACGCAGTATTTT. Translating it yields CASSLQGAGDTQYF. The variable domain in full, completed from reference TRBV7-2 and TRBJ2-3, reads GAGVSQSPSNKVTEKGKDVELRCDPISGHTALYWYRQSLGQGLEFLIYFQGNSAPDKSGLPSDRFSAERTGGSVSTLTIQRTQQEDSAVYLCASSLQGAGDTQYFGPGTRLTVL.

This clonotype has just a few counts. V and J are TRBV2 and TRBJ2-2; D remains unclear. Deletions cut 6 bases from V and 2 bases from J, with 13 bases between. CDR3 length: 15 residues. CDR1 is SNHLY and CDR2 is FYNNEI in the germline V gene. The CDR3 region is CASSPARANTGELFF. CDR3 coding DNA: TGTGCCAGCAGCCCAGCACGGGCCAACACCGGGGAGCTGTTTTTT. The variable domain in full, with the rest retrieved from reference TRBV2 and TRBJ2-2, is EPEVTQTPSHQVTQMGQEVILRCVPISNHLYFYWYRQILGQKVEFLVSFYNNEISEKSEIFDDQFSVERPDGSNFTLKIRSTKLEDSAMYFCASSPARANTGELFFGEGSRLTVL.

The V gene is TRBV2, the J gene TRBJ2-1; D perhaps matches TRBD2 (5 bases). This CDR3 spans 15 amino acids. In germline, CDR1 is SNHLY, CDR2 FYNNEI. The germline V and J ends were trimmed by 2 bases and 1 base, with 9 bases remaining between them. CDR3 protein: CASSELRESYNEQFF. The CDR3 nucleotides read TGTGCCAGCAGTGAATTAAGGGAGTCCTACAATGAGCAGTTCTTC. Full variable domain (outside the CDR3, taken from reference TRBV2 and TRBJ2-1): EPEVTQTPSHQVTQMGQEVILRCVPISNHLYFYWYRQILGQKVEFLVSFYNNEISEKSEIFDDQFSVERPDGSNFTLKIRSTKLEDSAMYFCASSELRESYNEQFFGPGTRLTVL.

This clonotype was observed a few times. The chain recombines TRBV29-1 with TRBJ1-1; 9 bases are shared with TRBD1. The V gene's germline CDR1 is SQVTM and CDR2 ANQGSEA. J gave up 4 bases and V 5 bases, and 5 bases lay outside the gene matches. The CDR3 covers 13 residues. The CDR3 DNA sequence: TGCAGCGTTAACCGGGACAGGGTCACTGAAGCTTTCTTT. Translation: CSVNRDRVTEAFF.

The chain combines TRBV5-8 with TRBJ1-5, with D uncertain. Germline CDR1 reads SGHTS; CDR2 reads YDEGEE. The CDR3 contains 15 residues. V lost 5 bases, J lost 6 bases, and 18 bases lay in between. CDR3: CASSLEGLGGQPQHF. CDR3 DNA sequence: TGTGCCAGCAGTCTAGAGGGTCTGGGTGGTCAGCCCCAGCATTTT.

This clonotype was picked up a small number of times. The V call is TRBV6-4, the J call TRBJ2-7, with D hard to call. V lost 4 bases and J 3 bases, leaving 7 bases between the germline ends. The CDR3 has 12 residues. Germline values: CDR1 MRHNA, CDR2 SNTAGT. Here the CDR3 reads CASSVSLYEQYF. The CDR3 DNA sequence: TGTGCCAGCAGTGTATCGCTCTACGAGCAGTACTTC.

V usage is TRBV25-1 and J usage is TRBJ1-1; weak D call: TRBD1 (6 bases). V was cut by 1 base and J by 5 bases, with 14 bases left in between. From germline, CDR1 is MGHDK and CDR2 SYGVNS. CDR3 size: 15 residues. This CDR3 is CASSEWGAPGTEAFF. The DNA for the CDR3 is TGTGCCAGCAGTGAATGGGGGGCGCCTGGGACTGAAGCTTTCTTT.

This chain uses TRBV4-1 with TRBJ2-7; D unresolved. With 1 base removed from V and 3 bases from J, the gap between germline ends came to 10 bases. CDR3 size: 14 residues. Germline CDR1 MGHRA, CDR2 YSYEKL. This chain's CDR3 is CASSQGQQIYEQYF. CDR3 coding DNA: TGCGCCAGCAGCCAAGGCCAGCAGATCTACGAGCAGTACTTC.

This clonotype was counted between two and nine times. The rearrangement uses TRBV29-1 and TRBJ1-1; D is undetermined. This CDR3 spans 13 amino acids. V lost 5 bases and J lost 1, with 11 bases in between. Germline loops: CDR1 SQVTM, CDR2 ANQGSEA. The CDR3 loop reads CSVQEGGNTEAFF. The CDR3 coding sequence is TGCAGCGTTCAGGAGGGCGGGAACACTGAAGCTTTCTTT.

The gene calls are TRBV5-6 and TRBJ1-1; possible D gene TRBD1, 6 bases. The germline gives CDR1 SGHDT, CDR2 YYEEEE. Trimming pared 5 bases from V and 1 base from J, leaving 9 bases between. The CDR3 has 13 residues. CDR3 residues: CASRVTGNTEAFF. As DNA, the CDR3 is TGTGCCAGCAGGGTGACAGGGAACACTGAAGCTTTCTTT.

The rearrangement joins TRBV7-8 to TRBJ2-1; 9 bases agree with TRBD1. Germline values: CDR1 SGHVS, CDR2 FQNEAQ. The CDR3 runs to 16 residues. V dropped 6 bases and J dropped 7; count of bases not matched to a gene: 13. CDR3 nucleotides: TGTGCCAGCAGGTTGCGGGACAGGGCGTTGGGGAATGAGCAGTTCTTC. It yields the protein CASRLRDRALGNEQFF.

The chain combines TRBV7-7 with TRBJ2-5; D call uncertain. Germline values: CDR1 SSHAT, CDR2 FNYEAQ (reference sequence). V was shortened by 5 bases and J by 9 bases, with 10 bases between the two germline ends. The CDR3 length is 11 residues. The CDR3 spells CASSPNVAQYF. CDR3 coding DNA: TGTGCCAGCAGCCCTAACGTCGCCCAGTACTTC.

The chain combines TRBV6-5 with TRBJ2-2; D remains unclear. Trimming took 6 bases from V and 6 from J, leaving 5 bases between them. Germline V lookup: CDR1 MNHEY, CDR2 SVGAGI. This CDR3 has 11 residues. The CDR3: CASRSPGELFF. The CDR3, as DNA: TGTGCCAGCAGGAGCCCCGGGGAGCTGTTTTTT.

The V call is TRBV9, the J call TRBJ1-2, with TRBD1 matching over 8 bases. The CDR3 covers 15 residues. CDR1 and CDR2 from the germline V gene are SGDLS and YYNGEE. J gave up 7 bases and V 4 bases, and 12 bases lay outside the gene matches. CDR3 in amino acids: CASSSYQGQGRGYTF. The CDR3 DNA follows: TGTGCCAGCAGCTCGTATCAAGGACAGGGCCGTGGCTACACCTTC. Looking up the rest from reference TRBV9 and TRBJ1-2 gives the full variable domain: DSGVTQTPKHLITATGQRVTLRCSPRSGDLSVYWYQQSLDQGLQFLIQYYNGEERAKGNILERFSAQQFPDLHSELNLSSLELGDSALYFCASSSYQGQGRGYTFGSGTRLTVV.

The V gene is TRBV7-2, the J gene TRBJ2-3; 9 nucleotides line up with TRBD2. Per the germline V gene, CDR1 is SGHTA and CDR2 is FQGNSA. V was clipped by 5 bases and J by 2 bases; unmatched bases: 2. There are 14 residues in the CDR3. The CDR3 nucleotides are TGTGCCAGCAGCCGACTAGCGGCCACAGATACGCAGTATTTT. It codes for CASSRLAATDTQYF.

The rearrangement uses TRBV20-1 and TRBJ1-1; D is perhaps TRBD1 (5 bases). CDR1 is DFQATT, CDR2 SNEGSKA, per germline (reference sequence). The CDR3 is 13 amino acids. Trimming cost V 0 bases and J 1 base, with 6 bases left between them. DNA of the CDR3: TGCAGTGCTAGAGATACAGGGAACACTGAAGCTTTCTTT. It translates to CSARDTGNTEAFF.

This clonotype was detected a few times. V is TRBV7-3 and J is TRBJ2-1; D uncertain. Per the germline V gene, CDR1 is SGHTA and CDR2 is FQGTGA. The CDR3 is made up of 14 amino acids. The V end was cut by 5 bases, the J end by 8 bases, with 16 bases between. This CDR3 reads CASSPAPRWDEQFF. The CDR3 nucleotides are TGTGCCAGCAGCCCGGCCCCACGATGGGATGAGCAGTTCTTC. The variable domain in full, with the rest retrieved from reference TRBV7-3 and TRBJ2-1, is GAGVSQTPSNKVTEKGKYVELRCDPISGHTALYWYRQSLGQGPEFLIYFQGTGAADDSGLPNDRFFAVRPEGSVSTLKIQRTERGDSAVYLCASSPAPRWDEQFFGPGTRLTVL.

This clonotype was recorded a few times. V usage is TRBV25-1 and J usage is TRBJ1-6; a weak D match, TRBD1 (5 bases). The V end was cut by 4 bases, the J end by 7 bases, with 14 bases between. Looked up from germline, CDR1 is MGHDK and CDR2 is SYGVNS. This CDR3 contains 15 residues. CDR3 loop: CASSARGYRNSPLHF. As DNA, the CDR3 is TGTGCCAGCAGTGCGCGGGGCTATAGGAATTCACCCCTCCACTTT.

The gene calls are TRBV7-9 and TRBJ2-1; unclear D gene. Germline CDR1 reads SEHNR; CDR2 reads FQNEAQ (reference sequence). V shed 2 bases and J shed 7 bases, with 21 bases lying between them. The CDR3 totals 17 residues. CDR3 sequence reads: CASSLHPQAFKANEQFF. In nucleotides, the CDR3 is TGTGCCAGCAGCTTACACCCCCAGGCGTTTAAAGCGAATGAGCAGTTCTTC.